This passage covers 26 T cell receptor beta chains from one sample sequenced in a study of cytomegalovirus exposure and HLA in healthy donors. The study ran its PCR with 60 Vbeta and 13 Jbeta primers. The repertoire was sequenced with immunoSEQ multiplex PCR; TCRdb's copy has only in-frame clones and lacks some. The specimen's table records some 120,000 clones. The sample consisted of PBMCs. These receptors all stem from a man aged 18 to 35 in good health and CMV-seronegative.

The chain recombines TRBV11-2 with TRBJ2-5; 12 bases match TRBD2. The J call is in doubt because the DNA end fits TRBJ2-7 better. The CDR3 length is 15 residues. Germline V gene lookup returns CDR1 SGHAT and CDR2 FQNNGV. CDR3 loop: CASSYLAGGPNEQYF. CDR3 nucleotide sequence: TGTGCCAGCAGCTACCTAGCGGGAGGGCCTAACGAGCAGTACTTC.

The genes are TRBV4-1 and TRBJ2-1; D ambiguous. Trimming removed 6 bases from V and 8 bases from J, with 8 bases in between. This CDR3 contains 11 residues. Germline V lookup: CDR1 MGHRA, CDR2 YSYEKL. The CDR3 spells CASSARDEQFF. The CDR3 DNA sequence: TGCGCCAGCAGTGCTCGGGATGAGCAGTTCTTC.

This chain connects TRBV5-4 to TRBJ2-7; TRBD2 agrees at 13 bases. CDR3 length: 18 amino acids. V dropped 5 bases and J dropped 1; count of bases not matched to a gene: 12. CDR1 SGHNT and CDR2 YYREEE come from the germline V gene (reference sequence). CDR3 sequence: CASSAPGLAGAASYEQYF. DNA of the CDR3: TGTGCCAGCAGTGCTCCTGGACTAGCGGGGGCCGCGTCCTACGAGCAGTACTTC.

The CDR3 coding sequence is TGTGCCAGCAGCTCCCAGGGTATGGGAACTGAAGCTTTCTTT. Protein: CASSSQGMGTEAFF. The V and J genes are TRBV11-2 and TRBJ1-1, with a weak D call TRBD1 (5 bases). In germline, CDR1 is SGHAT, CDR2 FQNNGV. This CDR3 has 14 residues. V was pared by 4 bases and J by 5 bases, with 14 bases between.

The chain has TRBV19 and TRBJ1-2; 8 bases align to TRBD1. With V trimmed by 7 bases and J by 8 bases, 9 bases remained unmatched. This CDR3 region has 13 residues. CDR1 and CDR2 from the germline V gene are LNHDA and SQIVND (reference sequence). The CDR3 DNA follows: TGTGCCAGTAATGAAGGACAGGGCGACGGCTACACCTTC. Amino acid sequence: CASNEGQGDGYTF.

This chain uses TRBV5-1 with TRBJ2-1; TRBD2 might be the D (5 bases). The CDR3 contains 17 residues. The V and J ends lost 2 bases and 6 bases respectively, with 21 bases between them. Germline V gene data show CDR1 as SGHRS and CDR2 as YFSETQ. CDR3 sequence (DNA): TGCGCCAGCAGCTTTGGCCTTTCGGGGAGAGAAAGCAATGAGCAGTTCTTC. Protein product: CASSFGLSGRESNEQFF.

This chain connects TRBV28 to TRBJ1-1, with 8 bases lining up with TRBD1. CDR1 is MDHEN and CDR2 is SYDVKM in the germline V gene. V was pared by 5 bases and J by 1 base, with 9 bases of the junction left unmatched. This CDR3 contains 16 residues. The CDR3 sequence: CASSLPWTGRNTEAFF. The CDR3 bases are TGTGCCAGCAGTCTACCCTGGACAGGGAGGAACACTGAAGCTTTCTTT.

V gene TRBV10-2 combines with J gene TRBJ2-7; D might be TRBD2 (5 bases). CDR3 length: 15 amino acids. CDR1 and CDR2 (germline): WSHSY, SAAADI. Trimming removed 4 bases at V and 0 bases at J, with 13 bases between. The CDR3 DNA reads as TGCGCCAGCAGTGCAGACTACCCAAGCTCCTACGAGCAGTACTTC. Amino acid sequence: CASSADYPSSYEQYF.

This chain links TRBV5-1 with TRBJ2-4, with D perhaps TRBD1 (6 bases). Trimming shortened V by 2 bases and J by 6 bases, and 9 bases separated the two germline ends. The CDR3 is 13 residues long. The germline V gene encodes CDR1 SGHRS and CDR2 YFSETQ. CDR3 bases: TGCGCCAGCAGCTTAGGACAGCCAAACATTCAGTACTTC. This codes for CASSLGQPNIQYF.

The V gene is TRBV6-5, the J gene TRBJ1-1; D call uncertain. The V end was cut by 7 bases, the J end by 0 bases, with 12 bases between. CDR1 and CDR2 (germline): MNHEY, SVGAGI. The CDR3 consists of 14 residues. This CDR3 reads CASIANLMNTEAFF. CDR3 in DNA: TGTGCCAGCATTGCGAACCTCATGAACACTGAAGCTTTCTTT.

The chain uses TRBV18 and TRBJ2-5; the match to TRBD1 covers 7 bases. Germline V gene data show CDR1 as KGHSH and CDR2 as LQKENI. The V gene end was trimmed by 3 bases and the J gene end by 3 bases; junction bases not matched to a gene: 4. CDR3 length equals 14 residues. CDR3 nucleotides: TGTGCCAGCTCACCGGGACAGAGGAAAGAGACCCAGTACTTC. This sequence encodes CASSPGQRKETQYF. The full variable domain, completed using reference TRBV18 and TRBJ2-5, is NAGVMQNPRHLVRRRGQEARLRCSPMKGHSHVYWYRQLPEEGLKFMVYLQKENIIDESGMPKERFSAEFPKEGPSILRIQQVVRGDSAAYFCASSPGQRKETQYFGPGTRLLVL.

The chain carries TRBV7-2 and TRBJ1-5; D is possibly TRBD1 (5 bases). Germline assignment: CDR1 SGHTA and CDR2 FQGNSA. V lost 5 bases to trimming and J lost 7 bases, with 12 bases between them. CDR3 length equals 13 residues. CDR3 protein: CASSTQVGQPQHF. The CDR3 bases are TGTGCCAGCAGCACACAGGTTGGACAGCCCCAGCATTTT.

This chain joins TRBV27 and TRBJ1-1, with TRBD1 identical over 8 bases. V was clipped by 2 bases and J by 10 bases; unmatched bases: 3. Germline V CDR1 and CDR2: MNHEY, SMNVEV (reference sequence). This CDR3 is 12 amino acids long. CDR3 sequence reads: CASSLPGGTAFF. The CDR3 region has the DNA TGTGCCAGCAGTTTACCAGGGGGCACAGCTTTCTTT.

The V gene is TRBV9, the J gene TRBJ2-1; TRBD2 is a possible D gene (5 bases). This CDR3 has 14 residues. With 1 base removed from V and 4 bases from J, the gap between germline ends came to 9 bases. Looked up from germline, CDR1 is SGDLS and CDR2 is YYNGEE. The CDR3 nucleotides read TGTGCCAGCAGCGTACCCACGGGGTACAATGAGCAGTTCTTC. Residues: CASSVPTGYNEQFF.

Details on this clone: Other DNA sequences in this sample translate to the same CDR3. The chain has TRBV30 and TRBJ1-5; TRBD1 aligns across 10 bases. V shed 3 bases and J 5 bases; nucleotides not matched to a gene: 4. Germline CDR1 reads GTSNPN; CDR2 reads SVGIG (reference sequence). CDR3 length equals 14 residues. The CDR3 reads CAWSLGQGDQPQHF. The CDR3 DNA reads TGTGCCTGGAGCCTAGGACAGGGGGATCAGCCCCAGCATTTT. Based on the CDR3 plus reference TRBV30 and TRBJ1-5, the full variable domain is SQTIHQWPATLVQPVGSPLSLECTVEGTSNPNLYWYRQAAGRGLQLLFYSVGIGQISSEVPQNLSASRPQDRQFILSSKKLLLSDSGFYLCAWSLGQGDQPQHFGDGTRLSIL.

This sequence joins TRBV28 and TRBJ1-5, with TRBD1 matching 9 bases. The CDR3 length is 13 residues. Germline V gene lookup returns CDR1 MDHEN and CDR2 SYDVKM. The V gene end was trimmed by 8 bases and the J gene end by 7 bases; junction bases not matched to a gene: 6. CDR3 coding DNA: TGTGCCAGCTACAGGGGGCGCGGACAGCCCCAGCATTTT. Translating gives CASYRGRGQPQHF.

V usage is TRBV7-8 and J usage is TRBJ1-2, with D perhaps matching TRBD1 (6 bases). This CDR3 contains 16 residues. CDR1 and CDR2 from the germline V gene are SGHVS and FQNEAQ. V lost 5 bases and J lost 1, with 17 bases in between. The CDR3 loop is CASSPPVQGNNYGYTF. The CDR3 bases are TGTGCCAGCAGCCCTCCCGTACAGGGTAATAACTATGGCTACACCTTC. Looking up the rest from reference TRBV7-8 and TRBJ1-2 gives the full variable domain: GAGVSQSPRYKVAKRGQDVALRCDPISGHVSLFWYQQALGQGPEFLTYFQNEAQLDKSGLPSDRFFAERPEGSVSTLKIQRTQQEDSAVYLCASSPPVQGNNYGYTFGSGTRLTVV.

The CDR3 sequence: CASSSPSGMSPSYNEQFF. The DNA of the CDR3 is TGTGCCAGCAGTTCACCTAGCGGGATGTCCCCCTCTTACAATGAGCAGTTCTTC. The rearrangement links TRBV28 to TRBJ2-1, with TRBD2 identical over 9 bases. Germline V gene data show CDR1 as MDHEN and CDR2 as SYDVKM. This CDR3 has 18 amino acids. J was trimmed by 4 bases and V by 4 bases; bases with no gene match: 14.

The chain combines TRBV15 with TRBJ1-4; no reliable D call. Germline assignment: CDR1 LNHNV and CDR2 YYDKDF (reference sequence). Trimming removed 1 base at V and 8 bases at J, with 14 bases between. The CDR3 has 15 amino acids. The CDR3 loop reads CATSRVGVPSEKLFF. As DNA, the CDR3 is TGTGCCACCAGCAGAGTGGGAGTCCCCTCCGAAAAACTGTTTTTT. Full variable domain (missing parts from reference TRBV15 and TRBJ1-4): DAMVIQNPRYQVTQFGKPVTLSCSQTLNHNVMYWYQQKSSQAPKLLFHYYDKDFNNEADTPDNFQSRRPNTSFCFLDIRSPGLGDTAMYLCATSRVGVPSEKLFFGSGTQLSVL.

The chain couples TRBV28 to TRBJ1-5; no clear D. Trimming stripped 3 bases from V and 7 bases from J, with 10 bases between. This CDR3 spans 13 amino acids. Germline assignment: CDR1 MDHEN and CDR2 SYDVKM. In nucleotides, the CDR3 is TGTGCCAGCAGTTTCAGCGGGCAGCAGCCCCAGCATTTT. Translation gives CASSFSGQQPQHF.

This CDR3 is CASSDTAYQPQHF. The CDR3 nucleotides read TGTGCCAGCAGCGATACAGCCTATCAGCCCCAGCATTTT. The chain links TRBV2 to TRBJ1-5; no clear D. CDR3 length: 13 amino acids. Trimming shortened V by 6 bases and J by 5 bases, and 11 bases separated the two germline ends. Germline V gene lookup returns CDR1 SNHLY and CDR2 FYNNEI.

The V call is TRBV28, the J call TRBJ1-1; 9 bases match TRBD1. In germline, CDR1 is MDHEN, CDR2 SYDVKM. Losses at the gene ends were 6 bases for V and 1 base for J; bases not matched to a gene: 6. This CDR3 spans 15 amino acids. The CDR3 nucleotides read TGTGCCAGCAGGGTGGACAGGGGACCGAACACTGAAGCTTTCTTT. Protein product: CASRVDRGPNTEAFF. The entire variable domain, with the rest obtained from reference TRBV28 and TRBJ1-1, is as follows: DVKVTQSSRYLVKRTGEKVFLECVQDMDHENMFWYRQDPGLGLRLIYFSYDVKMKEKGDIPEGYSVSREKKERFSLILESASTNQTSMYLCASRVDRGPNTEAFFGQGTRLTVV.

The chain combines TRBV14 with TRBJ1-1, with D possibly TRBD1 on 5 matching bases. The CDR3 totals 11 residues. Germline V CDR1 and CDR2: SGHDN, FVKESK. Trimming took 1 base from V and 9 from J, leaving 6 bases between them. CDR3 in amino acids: CASSQVGQAFF. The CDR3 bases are TGTGCCAGCAGCCAAGTGGGGCAAGCTTTCTTT.

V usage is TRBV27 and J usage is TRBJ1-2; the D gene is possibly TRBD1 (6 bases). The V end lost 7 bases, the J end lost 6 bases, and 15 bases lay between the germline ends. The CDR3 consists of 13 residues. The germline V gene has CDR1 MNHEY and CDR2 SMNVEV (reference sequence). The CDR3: CASKYRERDGYTF. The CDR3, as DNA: TGTGCCAGCAAATACAGGGAACGCGATGGCTACACCTTC.

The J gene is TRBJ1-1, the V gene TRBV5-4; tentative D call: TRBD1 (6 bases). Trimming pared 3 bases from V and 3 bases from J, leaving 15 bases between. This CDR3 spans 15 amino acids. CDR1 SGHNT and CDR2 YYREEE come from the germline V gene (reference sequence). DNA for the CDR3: TGTGCCAGCAGCTCGGGACAACTAAAGGACACTGAAGCTTTCTTT. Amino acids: CASSSGQLKDTEAFF.

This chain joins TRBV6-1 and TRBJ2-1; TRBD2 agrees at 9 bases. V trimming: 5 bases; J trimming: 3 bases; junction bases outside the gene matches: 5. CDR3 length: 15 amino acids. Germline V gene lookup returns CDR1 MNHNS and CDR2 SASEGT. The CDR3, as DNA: TGTGCCAGCAGTCCCCTAGCGGGACTCTACAATGAGCAGTTCTTC. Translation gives CASSPLAGLYNEQFF.